This entry is about one TCR beta chain. This entry belongs to a study of T cell changes during pregnancy in multiple sclerosis. Method: immunoSEQ multiplex PCR; TCRdb's copy keeps in-frame clones and lacks some. The data contain around 97,000 clones, roughly nine tenths of them singletons. Germline CDR1 MNHEY, CDR2 SVGAGI. Between the trimmed V and J ends, which lost 0 bases and 10 bases, there was a span of 7 bases. The CDR3 extends over 13 amino acids. Source: peripheral blood, taken after pregnancy. The genes are TRBV6-5 and TRBJ1-6, with D uncertain. This TCR was sampled from a female donor with multiple sclerosis, enrolled in a pregnancy study. CDR3 bases: TGTGCCAGCAGTTACTCGCTGACATCACCCCTCCACTTT. Translated: CASSYSLTSPLHF.